The present T cell receptor (beta chain) was sequenced within a study of blood T cell repertoires in COVID-19. For the study at large: Researchers got acute and convalescent COVID-19 samples from the United States, Italy and Spain.

Deletions cut 1 base from V and 4 bases from J, with 19 bases between. CDR3 length equals 17 residues. Germline lookup yields CDR1 MGHDK and CDR2 SYGVNS. In the original processing: Nucleated cell number was recorded as an estimate derived from reference gene primer amplification. Produced via immunoSEQ multiplex PCR; TCRdb's table is partial and in-frame only. V and J calls and clone size follow that table, whereas D and trimming were derived from the DNA. The sample carries some 190,000 clones, 80% to 85% recorded once. The TCR was taken from a human donor in a cohort sampled during active COVID-19. The rearrangement uses TRBV25-1 and TRBJ1-1; TRBD1 is a possible D gene (6 bases). The sequenced sample was peripheral blood. CDR3 protein: CASSEFRGVGRSTEAFF. CDR3 DNA sequence: TGTGCCAGCAGTGAATTCAGGGGTGTGGGGCGAAGCACTGAAGCTTTCTTT.